This section outlines one T cell receptor (beta chain) sequence together with its context. The antigen is undetermined. Each CDR3 protein is one row after TCRdb ran MiXCR on the 5' RACE reads. Of tens of thousands of distinct CDR3 sequences listed, roughly a tenth are singletons. The data are from a study of early T cells in non-severe SARS-CoV-2 infection. General study findings and limits: VDJdb-based annotation leaned toward anti-spike CD8 responses and missed private and CD4 specificities.

The CDR3 contains 16 residues. Germline CDR1 and CDR2: SGHVS and FQNEAQ. V was trimmed by 4 bases and J by 7 bases, leaving 20 bases between them. Sequencing input: whole blood. The sequence was obtained from an adult who was a healthcare worker with PCR-confirmed SARS-CoV-2 infection or an uninfected control (not recorded which). The chain combines TRBV7-8 with TRBJ1-5, with D unresolved. This CDR3 is CASSSEGLGIQQPQHF. The DNA of the CDR3 is TGTGCCAGCAGCTCTGAAGGATTGGGCATACAACAGCCCCAGCATTTT.